This is a list of T cell receptor beta chains from one sample in a study of breast tumors, draining lymph nodes, adjacent tissues. TCRdb reanalysed the multiplex PCR reads using MiXCR and keeps one entry per CDR3 protein. The table has 120,000 or so distinct CDR3 sequences, 15% to 20% seen once. Sequencing was carried out using axillary lymph node tissue. These receptors came from a female donor with breast cancer. Some clones in this sample may be carry-over from other donors' samples. The CDR3 runs from the conserved cysteine through the conserved F or W. The D gene is left open where the match is weak. Clone size appears in some rows only: once, few, many, or a class for an expanded clone.

few	TRBV6-1	TRBJ1-2	TRBD1	CASSELTGTGRGCTF	TGTGCCAGCAGTGAGCTTACCGGGACAGGTCGCGGCTGCACCTTC
many	TRBV2	TRBJ1-2	TRBD1	CASRYGQVDGYTF	TGTGCCAGCAGATACGGACAGGTCGATGGCTACACCTTC
-	TRBV27	TRBJ2-3	TRBD2	CASSWGGRETDAQYF	TGTGCCAGCAGTTGGGGGGGACGGGAGACAGATGCGCAGTATTTT
many	TRBV4-2	TRBJ1-4	-	CASSQPDGLNEKLFF	TGTGCCAGCAGCCAACCGGACGGACTAAATGAAAAACTGTTTTTT
-	TRBV7-9	TRBJ2-6	TRBD1	CASSLQGASGANVLTF	TGTGCCAGCAGCTTACAGGGGGCTTCTGGGGCCAACGTCCTGACTTTC
-	TRBV20-1	TRBJ2-4	-	CSVVRLKGPLAKNIQYF	TGCAGTGTGGTCAGGCTGAAGGGCCCACTAGCCAAAAACATTCAGTACTTC
many	TRBV7-8	TRBJ2-1	TRBD1	CASSFGTVLANEQFF	TGTGCCAGCAGCTTTGGGACAGTCCTTGCAAATGAGCAGTTCTTC
-	TRBV5-1	TRBJ2-6	-	CASRGGGAGANVLTF	TGCGCCAGCAGGGGGGGGGGCGCCGGGGCCAACGTCCTGACTTTC
many	TRBV5-1	TRBJ2-2	TRBD1	CASSLRGGDTGELFF	TGCGCCAGCAGCTTGAGAGGGGGCGACACCGGGGAGCTGTTTTTT
many	TRBV19	TRBJ2-5	-	CASSTPGHRPQETQYF	TGTGCCAGTAGTACGCCGGGGCATAGGCCGCAAGAGACCCAGTACTTC
many	TRBV29-1	TRBJ2-1	-	CSGSWGLEQFF	TGCAGCGGCAGCTGGGGGCTTGAGCAGTTCTTC
many	TRBV5-4	TRBJ2-7	-	CASSWEARGEQYF	TGTGCCAGCAGCTGGGAGGCCAGAGGCGAGCAGTACTTC
many	TRBV18	TRBJ1-2	-	CASSPPDSSYGYTF	TGTGCCAGCTCACCACCGGACAGTAGCTATGGCTACACCTTC
many	TRBV2	TRBJ2-5	TRBD2	CASSEAASGGLGTQYF	TGTGCCAGCAGTGAAGCGGCTAGCGGGGGCCTGGGGACCCAGTACTTC
many	TRBV6-5	TRBJ2-1	-	CASSYRHEQFF	TGTGCCAGCAGTTACCGACATGAGCAGTTCTTC
few	TRBV6-1	TRBJ1-3	-	CASSGGYSSGNTIYF	TGTGCCAGCAGCGGGGGTTATAGCTCTGGAAACACCATATATTTT
many	TRBV7-8	TRBJ2-1	TRBD1	CASSLRVGTVTSYNEQFF	TGTGCCAGCAGCTTAAGGGTCGGGACAGTCACCTCCTACAATGAGCAGTTCTTC
many	TRBV28	TRBJ2-7	TRBD1	CASRWTGRNLEQYF	TGTGCCAGCAGGTGGACAGGGAGAAATCTCGAGCAGTACTTC
-	TRBV6-1	TRBJ1-5	-	CASSEAGGGGNQPQHF	TGTGCCAGCAGTGAAGCGGGAGGGGGGGGCAATCAGCCCCAGCATTTT
many	TRBV7-3	TRBJ2-7	-	CASSLSSAGGYEQYF	TGTGCCAGCAGCTTAAGTTCGGCAGGGGGGTACGAGCAGTACTTC
many	TRBV7-9	TRBJ2-5	TRBD2	CASKIGLAGDETQYF	TGTGCCAGCAAGATAGGACTAGCGGGAGATGAGACCCAGTACTTC
many	TRBV7-2	TRBJ2-5	-	CASSLNTYQETQYF	TGTGCCAGCAGCTTAAACACTTACCAAGAGACCCAGTACTTC
many	TRBV7-2	TRBJ1-5	-	CASRGHWRNQPQHF	TGTGCCAGCAGGGGACATTGGCGCAATCAGCCCCAGCATTTT
-	TRBV28	TRBJ1-2	-	CASGYQQGGYGYTF	TGTGCCAGCGGTTATCAGCAGGGAGGGTATGGCTACACCTTC
many	TRBV20-1	TRBJ2-5	TRBD1	CIQPGQQTTQYF	TGCATTCAACCGGGACAGCAAACAACCCAGTACTTC
many	TRBV5-1	TRBJ2-3	TRBD2	CASSYLAGGPDTQYF	TGCGCCAGCAGCTATTTAGCGGGAGGGCCAGATACGCAGTATTTT
many	TRBV30	TRBJ2-5	-	CAWSAGKETQYF	TGTGCCTGGAGTGCCGGGAAAGAGACCCAGTACTTC
few	TRBV5-1	TRBJ2-5	-	CASSLPKETQYF	TGCGCCAGCAGCCTGCCCAAAGAGACCCAGTACTTC
many	TRBV7-2	TRBJ1-6	TRBD1	CASSPWTGPNSPLHF	TGTGCCAGCAGCCCGTGGACAGGTCCGAATTCACCCCTCCACTTT
many	TRBV11-3	TRBJ2-2	-	CASSLFGGRDTGELFF	TGTGCCAGCAGCTTATTCGGGGGCCGCGACACCGGGGAGCTGTTTTTT
once	TRBV9	TRBJ2-5	TRBD2	CAGSVEGLAGTQYF	TGTGCCGGCAGCGTAGAAGGGTTAGCGGGGACCCAGTACTTC
few	TRBV6-2/TRBV6-3	TRBJ2-3	-	CASSYVGTDTQYF	TGTGCCAGCAGTTATGTGGGCACAGATACGCAGTATTTT
many	TRBV10-3	TRBJ1-2	-	CAISEGNYGYTF	TGTGCCATCAGTGAGGGCAACTATGGCTACACCTTC
many	TRBV5-4	TRBJ2-1	TRBD2	CASRTSGETGNEQFF	TGTGCCAGCAGGACTAGCGGGGAAACGGGGAATGAGCAGTTCTTC